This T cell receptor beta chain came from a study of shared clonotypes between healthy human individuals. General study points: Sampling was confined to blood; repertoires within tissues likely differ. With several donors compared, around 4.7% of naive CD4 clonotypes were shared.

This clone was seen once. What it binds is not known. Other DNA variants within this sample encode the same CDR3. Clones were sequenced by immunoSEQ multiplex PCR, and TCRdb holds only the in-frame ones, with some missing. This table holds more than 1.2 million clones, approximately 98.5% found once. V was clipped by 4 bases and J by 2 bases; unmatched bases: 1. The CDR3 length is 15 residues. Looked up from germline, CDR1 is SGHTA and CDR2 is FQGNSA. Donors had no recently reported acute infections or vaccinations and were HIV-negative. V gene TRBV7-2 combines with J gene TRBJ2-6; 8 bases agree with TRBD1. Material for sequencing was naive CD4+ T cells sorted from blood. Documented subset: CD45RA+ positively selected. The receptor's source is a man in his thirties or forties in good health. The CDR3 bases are TGTGCCAGCAGCTCGACAGGGGCTGGGGCCAACGTCCTGACTTTC. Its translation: CASSSTGAGANVLTF. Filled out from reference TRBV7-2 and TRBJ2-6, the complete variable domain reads GAGVSQSPSNKVTEKGKDVELRCDPISGHTALYWYRQSLGQGLEFLIYFQGNSAPDKSGLPSDRFSAERTGGSVSTLTIQRTQQEDSAVYLCASSSTGAGANVLTFGAGSRLTVL.